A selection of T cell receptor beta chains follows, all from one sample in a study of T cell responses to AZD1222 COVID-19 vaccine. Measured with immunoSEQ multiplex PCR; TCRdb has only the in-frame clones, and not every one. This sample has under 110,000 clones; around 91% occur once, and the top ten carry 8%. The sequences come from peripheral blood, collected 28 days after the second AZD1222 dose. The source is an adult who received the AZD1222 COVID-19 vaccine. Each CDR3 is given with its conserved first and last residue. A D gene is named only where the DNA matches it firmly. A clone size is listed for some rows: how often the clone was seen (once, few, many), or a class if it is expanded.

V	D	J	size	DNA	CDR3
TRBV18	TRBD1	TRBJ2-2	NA	TGTGCCAGCTCAAGGGGACAGGGGGATCACACCGGGGAGCTGTTTTTT	CASSRGQGDHTGELFF
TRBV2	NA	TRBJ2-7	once	TGTGCCAGCAGGGTGGACATTTCCTACGAGCAGTACTTC	CASRVDISYEQYF
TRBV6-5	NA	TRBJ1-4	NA	TGTGCCAGCAGTTACCTATCAGGGAATAATGAAAAACTGTTTTTT	CASSYLSGNNEKLFF
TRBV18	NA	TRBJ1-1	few	TGTGCCAGCTCACCTCGAACAATGGGTCCAGTATCAGGGAACACTGAAGCTTTCTTT	CASSPRTMGPVSGNTEAFF
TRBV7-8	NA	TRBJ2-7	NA	TGTGCCAGCAGCTCCCCCACCTACGAGCAGTACTTC	CASSSPTYEQYF
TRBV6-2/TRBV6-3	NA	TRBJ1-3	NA	TGTGCCAGCAGTTATACTCTGAGCTCTGGAAACACCATATATTTT	CASSYTLSSGNTIYF
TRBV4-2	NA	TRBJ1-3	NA	TGTGCCAGCAGCTACCCGAGGGGGGGAAACACCATATATTTT	CASSYPRGGNTIYF
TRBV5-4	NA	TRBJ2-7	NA	TGTGCCAGCAGCCCGGAGGCCAACTCCTACGAGCAGTACTTC	CASSPEANSYEQYF
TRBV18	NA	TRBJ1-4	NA	TGTGCCAGCTCACCTGAGGACAGACCTAATGAAAAACTGTTTTTT	CASSPEDRPNEKLFF
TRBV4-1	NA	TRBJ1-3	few	TGCGCCAGCAGCCACATCGGAGGGACTGGAAACACCATATATTTT	CASSHIGGTGNTIYF
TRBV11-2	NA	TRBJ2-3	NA	TGTGCCAGCAGCTTCAGACAGGACCTCATCACAGATACGCAGTATTTT	CASSFRQDLITDTQYF
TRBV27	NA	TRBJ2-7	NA	TGTGCCAGCACGAGTGGGTACGAGCAGTACTTC	CASTSGYEQYF
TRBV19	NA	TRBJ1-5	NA	TGTGCCAGTAGTACTGGGCGGGATCAGCCCCAGCATTTT	CASSTGRDQPQHF
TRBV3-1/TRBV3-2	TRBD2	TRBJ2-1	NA	TGTGCCAGCAGCCAAGTGGCCGGGACTAGCTCAGTCAATGAGCAGTTCTTC	CASSQVAGTSSVNEQFF
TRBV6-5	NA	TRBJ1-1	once	TGTGCCAGCAGTTACCGGGTAGGGCCTAACACTGAAGCTTTCTTT	CASSYRVGPNTEAFF
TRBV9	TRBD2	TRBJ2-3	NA	TGTGCCAGCAGCGACCGGACTAGCGTCAGCACAGATACGCAGTATTTT	CASSDRTSVSTDTQYF
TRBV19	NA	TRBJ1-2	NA	TGTGCCAGCCAGTACCTACGGAACAACTATGGCTACACCTTC	CASQYLRNNYGYTF
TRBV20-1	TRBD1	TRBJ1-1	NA	TGCAGTGCGATTGGACAGGGATCAGCTTTCTTT	CSAIGQGSAFF
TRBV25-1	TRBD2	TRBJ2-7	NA	TGTGCCAGCAGTGATCCCAGCGGGGGCTTCTACGAGCAGTACTTC	CASSDPSGGFYEQYF
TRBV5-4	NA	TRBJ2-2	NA	TGTGCCAGCAGCTGGGCCGGGGAGCTGTTTTTT	CASSWAGELFF
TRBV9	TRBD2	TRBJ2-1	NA	TGTGCCAGCAGCGATAGCGGGGCATGGGACAATGAGCAGTTCTTC	CASSDSGAWDNEQFF
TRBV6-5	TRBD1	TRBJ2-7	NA	TGTGCCAGCAGCGGGACAGCAGCCTACGAGCAGTACTTC	CASSGTAAYEQYF
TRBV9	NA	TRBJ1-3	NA	TGTGCCAGCAGTGGGAGCTCTGGAAACACCATATATTTT	CASSGSSGNTIYF
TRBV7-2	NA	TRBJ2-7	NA	TGTGCCAGCAGCTTGGATTCGAGATCCTACGAGCAGTACTTC	CASSLDSRSYEQYF
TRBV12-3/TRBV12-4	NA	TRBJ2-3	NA	TGTGCCAGCAGGAGTCTAGATACGCAGTATTTT	CASRSLDTQYF
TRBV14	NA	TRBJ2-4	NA	TGTGCCAGCAGCCAAGGGGGGATCGCCAAAAACATTCAGTACTTC	CASSQGGIAKNIQYF
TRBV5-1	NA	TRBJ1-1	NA	TGCGCCAGCAGCTTGTCAGGGTGGACTGAAGCTTTCTTT	CASSLSGWTEAFF
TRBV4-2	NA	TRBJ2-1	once	TGTGCCAGCAGCCAAGACTCGGCTGAGCAGTTCTTC	CASSQDSAEQFF
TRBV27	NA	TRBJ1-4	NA	TGTGCCAGCAGGATTGACAGCTTTAATGAAAAACTGTTTTTT	CASRIDSFNEKLFF
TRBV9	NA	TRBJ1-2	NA	TGTGCCAGCAGCCCCCGGACGGCACTTTATGGCTACACCTTC	CASSPRTALYGYTF
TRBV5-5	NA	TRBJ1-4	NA	TGTGCCAGCGGGGAATTTAATGAAAAACTGTTTTTT	CASGEFNEKLFF
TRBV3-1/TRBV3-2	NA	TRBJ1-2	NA	TGTGCCAGCAGCCAGGGGGCTACAGGCTACACCTTC	CASSQGATGYTF
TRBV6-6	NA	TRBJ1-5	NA	TGTGCCAGCAGCCCGGACGGGAGTCAGCCCCAGCATTTT	CASSPDGSQPQHF
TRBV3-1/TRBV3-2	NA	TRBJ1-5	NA	TGTGCCAGCAGCCAAAACAATCAGCCCCAGCATTTT	CASSQNNQPQHF
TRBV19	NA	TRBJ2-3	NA	TGTGCCAGTAGTACTCCGGGACTGTCCCTTGATACGCAGTATTTT	CASSTPGLSLDTQYF
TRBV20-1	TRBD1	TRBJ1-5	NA	TGCAGTGCTAGTTCGGGGACAGGGGGAAATAGCAATCAGCCCCAGCATTTT	CSASSGTGGNSNQPQHF
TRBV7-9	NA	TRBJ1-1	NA	TGTGCCAGCAGCTTGTATTCGGGGGACACTGAAGCTTTCTTT	CASSLYSGDTEAFF
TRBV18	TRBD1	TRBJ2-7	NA	TGTGCCAGCTCCCCGGACAGGGGTCCCTACGAGCAGTACTTC	CASSPDRGPYEQYF
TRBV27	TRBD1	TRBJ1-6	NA	TGTGCCAGCAGCTCGGACAGGGGGCTACGTTCACCCCTCCACTTT	CASSSDRGLRSPLHF
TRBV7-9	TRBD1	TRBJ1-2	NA	TGTGCCAGCAGCTTAACGGGACAGGGGACCTATGGCTACACCTTC	CASSLTGQGTYGYTF
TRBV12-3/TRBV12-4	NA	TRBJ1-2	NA	TGTGCCAGCACCCCCTTGATGTCCCTAGGCTACACCTTC	CASTPLMSLGYTF
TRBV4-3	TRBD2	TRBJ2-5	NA	TGCGCCAGCAGCAAGAGTCTTGCGGGGGGGCCCGAGGAGACCCAGTACTTC	CASSKSLAGGPEETQYF
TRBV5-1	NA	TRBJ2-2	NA	TGCGCCAGCAGCTTGGTTAGCGGCGCGAACACCGGGGAGCTGTTTTTT	CASSLVSGANTGELFF
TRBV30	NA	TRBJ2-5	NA	TGTGCCTGGAGCAAGGGACCCCGGGACCAGTACTTC	CAWSKGPRDQYF
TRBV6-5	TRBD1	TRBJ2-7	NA	TGTGCCAGCAGTTACTCTCCGACAGGGGGCACCGAGCAGTACTTC	CASSYSPTGGTEQYF
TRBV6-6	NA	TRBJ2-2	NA	TGTGCCAGCAGTTACGGGGGGGCGGGGGAGCTGTTTTTT	CASSYGGAGELFF
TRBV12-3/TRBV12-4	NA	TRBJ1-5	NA	TGTGCCAGCAGTTTGGACAGCAGGTGGGCCCAGCATTTT	CASSLDSRWAQHF
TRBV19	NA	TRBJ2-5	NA	TGTGCCAGTAGTATGCAACTACGTAGCGAGACCCAGTACTTC	CASSMQLRSETQYF
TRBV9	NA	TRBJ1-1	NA	TGTGCCAGCAGCGCGGGGAGGGAGGTCAGGGGAAACACTGAAGCTTTCTTT	CASSAGREVRGNTEAFF
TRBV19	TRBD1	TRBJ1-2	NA	TGTGCCAGTAGTGACAGGGGAGACCCTAACTATGGCTACACCTTC	CASSDRGDPNYGYTF
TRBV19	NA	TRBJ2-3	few	TGTGCCAGTAGGGCGGTAGCGGCAGATACGCAGTATTTT	CASRAVAADTQYF
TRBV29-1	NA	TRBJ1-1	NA	TGCAGCATATTATCGACAGTGGCCGGCACTGAAGCTTTCTTT	CSILSTVAGTEAFF
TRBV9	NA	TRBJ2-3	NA	TGTGCCAGCAGCGTAGGGAGCACAAGCACAGATACGCAGTATTTT	CASSVGSTSTDTQYF